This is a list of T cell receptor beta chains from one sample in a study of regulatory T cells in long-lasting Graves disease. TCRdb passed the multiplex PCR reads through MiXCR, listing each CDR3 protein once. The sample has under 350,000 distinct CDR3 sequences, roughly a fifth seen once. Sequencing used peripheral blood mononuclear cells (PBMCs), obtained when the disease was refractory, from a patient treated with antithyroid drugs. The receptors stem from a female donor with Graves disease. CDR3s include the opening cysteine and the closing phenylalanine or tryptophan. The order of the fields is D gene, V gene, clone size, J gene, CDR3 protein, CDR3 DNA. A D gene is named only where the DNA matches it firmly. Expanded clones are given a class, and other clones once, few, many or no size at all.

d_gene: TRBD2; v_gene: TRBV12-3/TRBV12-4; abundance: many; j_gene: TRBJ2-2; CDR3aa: CASSLGGSNTGELFF; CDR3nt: TGTGCCAGCAGTTTGGGAGGGTCGAACACCGGGGAGCTGTTTTTT
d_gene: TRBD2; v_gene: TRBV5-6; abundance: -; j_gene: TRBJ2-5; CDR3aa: CASGLSGRHTETQYF; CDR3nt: TGTGCCAGCGGCCTTAGCGGGAGGCATACGGAGACCCAGTACTTC
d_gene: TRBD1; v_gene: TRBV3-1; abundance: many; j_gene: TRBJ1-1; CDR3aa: CASSHSTGSTEAFF; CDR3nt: TGTGCCAGCAGCCACTCGACAGGGTCCACTGAAGCTTTCTTT
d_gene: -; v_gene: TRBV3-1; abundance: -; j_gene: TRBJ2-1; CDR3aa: CASSQERVPYNEQFF; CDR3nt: TGTGCCAGCAGCCAAGAGCGAGTTCCCTACAATGAGCAGTTCTTC
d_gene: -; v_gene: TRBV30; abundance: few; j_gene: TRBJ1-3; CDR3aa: CAWSRGNTIYF; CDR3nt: TGTGCCTGGAGTCGGGGAAACACCATATATTTT
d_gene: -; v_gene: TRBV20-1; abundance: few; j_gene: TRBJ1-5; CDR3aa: CSARGFTWQPQHF; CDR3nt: TGCAGTGCTAGAGGATTCACCTGGCAGCCCCAGCATTTT
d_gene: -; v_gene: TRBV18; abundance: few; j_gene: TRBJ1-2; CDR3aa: CASSEAREENYGYTF; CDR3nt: TGTGCCAGCTCAGAGGCTCGGGAGGAGAACTATGGCTACACCTTC
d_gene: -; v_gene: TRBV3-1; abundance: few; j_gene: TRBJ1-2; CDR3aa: CASSQGAGAGYTF; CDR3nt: TGTGCCAGCAGCCAAGGTGCAGGGGCCGGCTACACCTTC
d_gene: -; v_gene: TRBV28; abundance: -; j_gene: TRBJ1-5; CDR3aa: CASSIAKSNQPQHF; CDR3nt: TGTGCCAGCAGCATCGCCAAAAGCAATCAGCCCCAGCATTTT
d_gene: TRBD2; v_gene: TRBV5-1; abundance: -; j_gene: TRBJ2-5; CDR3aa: CASGGLAGEETQYF; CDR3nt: TGCGCCAGCGGCGGGCTAGCGGGTGAAGAGACCCAGTACTTC
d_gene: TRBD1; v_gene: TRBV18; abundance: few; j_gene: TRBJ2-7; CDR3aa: CASSPPGTGSYEQYF; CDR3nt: TGTGCCAGCTCACCCCCCGGGACAGGCTCCTACGAGCAGTACTTC
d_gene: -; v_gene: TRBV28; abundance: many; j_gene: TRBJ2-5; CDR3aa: CASQVPGETQYF; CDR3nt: TGTGCCAGCCAAGTCCCGGGAGAGACCCAGTACTTC
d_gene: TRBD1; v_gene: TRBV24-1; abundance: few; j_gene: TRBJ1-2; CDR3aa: CATSEQGALSGYTF; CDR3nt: TGTGCCACCAGTGAACAGGGGGCTCTCTCTGGCTACACCTTC
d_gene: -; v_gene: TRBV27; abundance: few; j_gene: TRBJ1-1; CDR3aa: CASSPLEQGEAFF; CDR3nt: TGTGCCAGCAGCCCCCTAGAACAGGGTGAAGCTTTCTTT
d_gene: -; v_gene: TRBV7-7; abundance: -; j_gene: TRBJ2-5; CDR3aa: CASSVDNQETQYF; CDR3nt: TGTGCTAGCAGCGTGGACAACCAAGAGACCCAGTACTTC
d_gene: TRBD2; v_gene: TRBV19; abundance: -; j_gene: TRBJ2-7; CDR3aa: CASSTRTSGSDEQYF; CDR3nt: TGTGCCAGTAGTACCCGGACTAGCGGGAGCGACGAGCAGTACTTC
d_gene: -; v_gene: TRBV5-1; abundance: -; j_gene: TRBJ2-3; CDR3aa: CASSSVLGASTDTQYF; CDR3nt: TGCGCCAGCAGCTCCGTTCTTGGGGCTAGCACAGATACGCAGTATTTT
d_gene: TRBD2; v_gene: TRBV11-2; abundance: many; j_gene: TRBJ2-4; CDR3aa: CASSLGLGRAENIQYF; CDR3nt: TGTGCCAGCAGCTTAGGGCTAGGGAGGGCGGAAAACATTCAGTACTTC
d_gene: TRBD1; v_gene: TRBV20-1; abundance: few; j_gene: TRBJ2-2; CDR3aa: CSASGGQGQYTGELFF; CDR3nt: TGCAGTGCTTCAGGGGGACAGGGCCAATACACCGGGGAGCTGTTTTTT
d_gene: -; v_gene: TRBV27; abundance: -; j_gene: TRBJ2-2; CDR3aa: CASGSGELFF; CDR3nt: TGTGCCAGCGGAAGCGGGGAGCTGTTTTTT
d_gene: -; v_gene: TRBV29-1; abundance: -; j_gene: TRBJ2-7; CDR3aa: CSVGGLTGEQYF; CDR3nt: TGCAGCGTTGGGGGACTTACGGGGGAGCAGTACTTC
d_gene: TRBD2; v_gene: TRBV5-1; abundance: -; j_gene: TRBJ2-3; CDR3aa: CASSSGVGLALLDTQYF; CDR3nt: TGCGCCAGCAGCTCGGGGGTCGGACTAGCCCTCCTGGATACGCAGTATTTT
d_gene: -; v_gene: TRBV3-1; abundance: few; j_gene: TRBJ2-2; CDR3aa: CASSQSLGGGGELFF; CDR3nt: TGTGCCAGCAGCCAATCTCTGGGGGGAGGCGGGGAGCTGTTTTTT
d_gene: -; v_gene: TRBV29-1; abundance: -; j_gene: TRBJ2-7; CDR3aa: CSVKEGAYEQYF; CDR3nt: TGCAGCGTTAAGGAGGGGGCCTACGAGCAGTACTTC
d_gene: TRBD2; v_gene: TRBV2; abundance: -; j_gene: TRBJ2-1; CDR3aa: CASSEDGLAGSVEQFF; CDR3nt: TGTGCCAGCAGTGAAGACGGACTAGCGGGATCCGTGGAGCAGTTCTTC
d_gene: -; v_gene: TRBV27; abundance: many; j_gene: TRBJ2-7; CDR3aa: CASSSPAQGEEQYF; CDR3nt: TGTGCCAGCAGTTCCCCCGCACAGGGAGAAGAGCAGTACTTC
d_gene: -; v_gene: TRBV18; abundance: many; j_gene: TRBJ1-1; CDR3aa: CASSRPNEGNTEAFF; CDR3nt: TGTGCCAGCTCACGGCCTAACGAGGGGAACACTGAAGCTTTCTTT
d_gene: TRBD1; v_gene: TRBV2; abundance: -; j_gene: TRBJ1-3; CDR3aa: CASSRDRGGNTIYF; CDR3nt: TGTGCCAGCAGTCGGGACAGAGGCGGAAACACCATATATTTT
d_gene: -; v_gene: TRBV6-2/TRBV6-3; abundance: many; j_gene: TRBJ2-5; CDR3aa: CASSYSGSVAIGTQYF; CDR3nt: TGTGCCAGCAGTTACTCCGGGTCTGTCGCTATAGGGACCCAGTACTTC
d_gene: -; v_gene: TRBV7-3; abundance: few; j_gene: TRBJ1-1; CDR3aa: CASSLLGGFEAFF; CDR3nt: TGTGCCAGCAGCTTACTTGGGGGGTTTGAAGCTTTCTTT
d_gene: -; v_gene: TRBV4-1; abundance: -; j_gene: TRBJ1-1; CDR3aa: CASSQGGTVNTEAFF; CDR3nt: TGCGCCAGCAGCCAAGGGGGGACGGTGAACACTGAAGCTTTCTTT
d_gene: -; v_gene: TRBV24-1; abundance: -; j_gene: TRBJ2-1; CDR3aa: CATSDPGTVSGVGEQLF; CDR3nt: TGTGCCACCAGTGACCCCGGGACTGTGTCGGGAGTTGGGGAGCAGCTCTTC
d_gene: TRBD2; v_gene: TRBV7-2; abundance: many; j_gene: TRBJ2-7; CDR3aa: CASSLDGGSYEQYF; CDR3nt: TGTGCCAGCAGCCTAGATGGCGGGAGCTACGAGCAGTACTTC
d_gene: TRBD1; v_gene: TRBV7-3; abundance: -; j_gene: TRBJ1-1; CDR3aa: CASSSGTDTEAFF; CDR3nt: TGTGCCAGCAGCTCTGGGACAGACACTGAAGCTTTCTTT
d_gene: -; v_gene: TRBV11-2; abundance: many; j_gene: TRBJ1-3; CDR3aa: CASRSGLFGNTIYF; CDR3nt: TGTGCCAGCAGGTCAGGGCTATTTGGAAACACCATATATTTT
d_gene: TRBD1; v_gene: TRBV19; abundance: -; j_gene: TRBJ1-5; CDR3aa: CASDLTGRHQPQHF; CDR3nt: TGTGCCAGTGATCTGACAGGGCGCCATCAGCCCCAGCATTTT
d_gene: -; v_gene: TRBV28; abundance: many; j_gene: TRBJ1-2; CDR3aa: CASSLTGFYGYTF; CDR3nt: TGTGCCAGCAGTCTCACAGGGTTCTATGGCTACACCTTC
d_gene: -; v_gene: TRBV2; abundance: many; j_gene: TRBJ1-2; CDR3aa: CASRDSPGYTF; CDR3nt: TGTGCCAGCAGGGACAGCCCTGGCTACACCTTC
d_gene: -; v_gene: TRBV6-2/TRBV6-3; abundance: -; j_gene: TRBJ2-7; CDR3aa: CASSYLRGYEQYF; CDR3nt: TGTGCCAGCAGTTACCTCAGGGGTTACGAGCAGTACTTC
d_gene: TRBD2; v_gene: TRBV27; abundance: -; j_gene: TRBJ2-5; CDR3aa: CASSFTSSGRWETQYF; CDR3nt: TGTGCCAGCAGTTTTACGTCTAGCGGGAGGTGGGAGACCCAGTACTTC
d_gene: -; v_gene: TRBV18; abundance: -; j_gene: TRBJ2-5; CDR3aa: CASSPPAGTGTQYF; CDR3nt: TGTGCCAGCTCACCACCCGCTGGGACGGGGACCCAGTACTTC
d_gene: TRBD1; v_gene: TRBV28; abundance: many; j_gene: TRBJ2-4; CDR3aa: CATAGGAAKNIQYF; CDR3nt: TGTGCCACCGCAGGGGGCGCAGCCAAAAACATTCAGTACTTC
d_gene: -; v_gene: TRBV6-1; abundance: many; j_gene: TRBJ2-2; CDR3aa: CASSPGPYTGELFF; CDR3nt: TGTGCCAGCAGCCCGGGACCATACACCGGGGAGCTGTTTTTT
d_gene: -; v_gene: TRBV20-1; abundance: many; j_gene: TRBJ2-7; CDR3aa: CSARDALVDHEQYF; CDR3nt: TGCAGTGCCAGGGACGCCCTGGTCGACCACGAGCAGTACTTC
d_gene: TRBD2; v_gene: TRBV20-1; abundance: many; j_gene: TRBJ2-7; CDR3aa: CSASERSSGRGEQYF; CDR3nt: TGCAGTGCTAGTGAAAGATCTAGCGGGAGAGGCGAGCAGTACTTC
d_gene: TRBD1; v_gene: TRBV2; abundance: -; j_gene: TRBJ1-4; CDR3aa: CASSDPGQGSYEKLFF; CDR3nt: TGTGCCAGCAGTGACCCGGGACAGGGATCGTATGAAAAACTGTTTTTT
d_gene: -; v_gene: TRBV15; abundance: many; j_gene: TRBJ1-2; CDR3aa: CATSRDAGGPYGYTF; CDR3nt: TGTGCCACCAGCAGAGACGCCGGGGGGCCCTATGGCTACACCTTC
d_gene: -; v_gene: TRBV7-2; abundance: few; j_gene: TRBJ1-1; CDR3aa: CASSPDLRQTTEAFF; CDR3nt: TGTGCCAGCAGCCCTGACCTGAGACAGACCACTGAAGCTTTCTTT
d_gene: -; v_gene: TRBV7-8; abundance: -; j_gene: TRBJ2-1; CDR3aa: CASSFSSLASYNEQFF; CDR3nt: TGTGCCAGCAGCTTTAGTTCCCTAGCATCCTACAATGAGCAGTTCTTC
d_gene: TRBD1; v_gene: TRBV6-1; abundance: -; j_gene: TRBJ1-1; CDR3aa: CASNRDRSFGEAFF; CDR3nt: TGTGCCAGCAACCGGGACAGGTCGTTCGGTGAAGCTTTCTTT
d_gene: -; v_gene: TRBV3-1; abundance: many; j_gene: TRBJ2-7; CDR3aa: CASSRNVGREQYF; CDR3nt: TGTGCCAGCAGCCGGAACGTGGGGAGGGAGCAGTACTTC
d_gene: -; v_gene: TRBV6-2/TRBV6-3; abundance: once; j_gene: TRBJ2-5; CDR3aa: CASSGEAGTDF; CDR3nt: TGTGCCAGCAGTGGAGAGGCAGGGACGGACTTC
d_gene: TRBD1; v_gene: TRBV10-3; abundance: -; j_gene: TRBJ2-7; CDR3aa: CAISTGQGNEQYF; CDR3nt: TGTGCCATCAGCACGGGACAGGGTAACGAGCAGTACTTC
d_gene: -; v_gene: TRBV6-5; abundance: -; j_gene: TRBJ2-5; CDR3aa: CASSSPGRETQYF; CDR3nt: TGTGCCAGCAGTTCACCGGGACGAGAGACCCAGTACTTC